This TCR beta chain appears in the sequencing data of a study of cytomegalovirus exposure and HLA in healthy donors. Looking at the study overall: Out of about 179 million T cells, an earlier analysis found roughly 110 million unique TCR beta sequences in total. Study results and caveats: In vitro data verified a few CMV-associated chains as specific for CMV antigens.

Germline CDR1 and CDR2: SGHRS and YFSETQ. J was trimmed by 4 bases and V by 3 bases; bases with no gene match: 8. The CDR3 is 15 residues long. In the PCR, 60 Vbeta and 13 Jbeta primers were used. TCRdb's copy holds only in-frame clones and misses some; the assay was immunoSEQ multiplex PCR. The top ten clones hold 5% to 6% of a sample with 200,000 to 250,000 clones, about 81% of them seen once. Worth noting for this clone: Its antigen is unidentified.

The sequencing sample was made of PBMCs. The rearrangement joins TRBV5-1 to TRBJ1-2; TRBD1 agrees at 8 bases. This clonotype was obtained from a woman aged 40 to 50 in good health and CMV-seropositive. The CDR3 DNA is TGCGCCAGCAGCTCCCTGACAGGGGCGAGCTATGGCTACACCTTC. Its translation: CASSSLTGASYGYTF.